The source of this TCR beta chain is a study of PD-1 blockade in classical Hodgkin lymphoma (dated by TCRdb to 2018 to 2021). Context from the whole study: Nivolumab dosing was 3 mg/kg intravenously every 2 weeks, continuing until either disease progression or unacceptable toxicity. A peripheral blood immune signature of response to PD-1 blockade in classical Hodgkin lymphoma was defined using TCR beta sequencing and CyTOF.

The Qiagen DNeasy kit was used to extract genomic DNA from unsorted PBMCs and from the negatively selected CD4+ and CD8+ fractions. Using primers that anneal to V and J segments, immunoSEQ multiplex PCR amplified the TCR beta CDR3 regions. Amplification bias was minimized using a synthetic immune receptor repertoire, and residual bias was removed computationally after sequencing. On the study's bioinformatics: Repertoire diversity was quantified as the Shannon entropy index using custom Python scripts. Unsorted, CD4+ and CD8+ repertoires were examined separately, except in combined analyses, for which CD4+ and CD8+ sequences were merged in silico. Clonal expansion was defined as at least a 2-fold frequency increase after treatment relative to C1D1, with a pseudocount of 0.5 for undetected baseline clones. Clones with 0 or 1 copy at C1D1 were defined as singleton clones, while clones with 2 or more copies were defined as non-singleton clones. Clones expanded in unsorted samples were assigned a CD4+, CD8+ or unknown annotation through matching of protein sequences in sorted samples from the same patient. Wilcoxon tests were applied to paired samples to test diversity changes from C1D1 to C4D1. TCRdb provides this immuneACCESS table in a form limited to in-frame rearrangements. Some clones are lacking; in checked studies, under half of them reflect an unresolved V gene, and why the rest are absent is not known. V and J calls and clone size follow that table, whereas D and trimming were derived from the DNA. The sample data list about 46,000 clones, and approximately 70% of these were observed just once. 9.5% to 11% of the sample comes from the top ten.

The full study reports these points: Newly diagnosed patients were reported to have lower baseline TCR diversity than healthy donors, and relapsed/refractory patients were reported to have lower baseline TCR diversity still. Lower diversity was observed in patients in whom nivolumab was started less than 1 year after ASCT, and these patients were excluded from later analyses so that confounding by immune reconstitution would be avoided. By C4D1, a significant rise was seen in CD4+ TCR diversity but not in CD8+ TCR diversity (p=0.0027 vs p=0.16), and the rise was most apparent among complete responders (p=0.02). The study was restricted to a single clinical trial cohort, and the causes of repertoire differences, possibly disease activity or prior therapy, were left undefined. Among trial patients, those achieving complete response had baseline diversity similar to that of newly diagnosed patients, while diversity was significantly lower in partial responders and progressors.

The sample's time point label, decoded: cycle 1 day 1 (C1D1), immediately before nivolumab initiation. Every trial patient had relapsed after autologous stem cell transplantation, and cohorts A, B and C differed in prior brentuximab vedotin exposure. The trial cohort comprised a few dozen patients with relapsed/refractory classical Hodgkin lymphoma whose best overall responses were complete response, partial response or progressive disease. In the multi-cohort phase II CheckMate 205 trial, trial patients received single-agent nivolumab. An independent review committee assessed best overall response using the 2007 International Working Group response criteria. PBMCs from the trial were collected at three points: immediately before nivolumab initiation (C1D1), and during therapy at cycle 2 day 1 and cycle 4 day 1. Peripheral blood was collected in 8 mL Vacutainer Cell Preparation Tubes, from which PBMCs were isolated by centrifugation and then cryopreserved.

Note on this clone: Its antigen specificity is not known. With a much larger clone just one base away, this may be a read error. At the DNA level, this CDR3 is encoded by other sequences in the same sample as well.

The CDR3 has 14 amino acids, counting the end cysteine and phenylalanine. Of all the DNA, just the CDR3 is kept, 42 bases in frame from base 1. Trimming at the junction amounts to 0 bases on V and 3 bases on J, and the germline ends lie 9 bases apart. Per the germline V gene, SGHRS is the CDR1 and YFSETQ is the CDR2. The chain couples TRBV5-1 to TRBJ1-2, and perhaps TRBD1 as D gene, on 5 matching bases. The sample was peripheral blood mononuclear cells (PBMCs), taken at baseline. The clonotype originates from a human donor with classical Hodgkin lymphoma. The nucleotides read TGCGCCAGCAGCTTGGATACAGGAGACTATGGCTACACCTTC. The encoded protein is CASSLDTGDYGYTF.